A single sample is the source of the 15 T cell receptor beta chains below, sequenced in a study of T cell responses to AZD1222 COVID-19 vaccine. Here immunoSEQ multiplex PCR was the method, and the copy in TCRdb shows in-frame clones only, minus some. The data hold 160,000 or so clones, with approximately 88% observed a single time. The sample consisted of peripheral blood, taken on day 0 of AZD1222 vaccination. Every receptor here comes from an adult in good health.

J is TRBJ1-2 and V is TRBV7-9; D unclear. Trimming stripped 1 base from V and 8 bases from J, with 8 bases between. Germline lookup yields CDR1 SEHNR and CDR2 FQNEAQ (reference sequence). The CDR3 is 12 amino acids. In DNA, the CDR3 is TGTGCCAGCAGCTTAGACAGATACGGCTACACCTTC. Its translation: CASSLDRYGYTF.

This sequence joins TRBV11-2 and TRBJ2-3; TRBD1 or TRBD2 may be the D gene (5 bases each). CDR3 length: 15 amino acids. From germline, CDR1 is SGHAT and CDR2 FQNNGV. Trimming took 0 bases from V and 3 from J, leaving 10 bases between them. The CDR3 DNA follows: TGTGCCAGCAGCTTAGAAAGGGGCGGGACAGATACGCAGTATTTT. It yields the protein CASSLERGGTDTQYF.

This clone came up once. The chain combines TRBV6-5 with TRBJ1-6; D might be TRBD1 (6 bases). The germline V gene encodes CDR1 MNHEY and CDR2 SVGAGI. The CDR3 consists of 12 residues. V was trimmed by 11 bases and J by 4 bases, leaving 9 bases between them. This chain's CDR3 is CAGQFYNSPLHF. The CDR3 coding sequence is TGTGCCGGACAGTTTTATAATTCACCCCTCCACTTT.

This clone has just one count. V usage is TRBV9 and J usage is TRBJ1-1, with 8 bases matching TRBD1. CDR3 length equals 14 residues. The V and J ends lost 4 bases and 0 bases, in that order; junction bases with no gene match: 2. The germline V gene encodes CDR1 SGDLS and CDR2 YYNGEE. CDR3 DNA: TGTGCCAGCAGCAGGACAGGGTTGAACACTGAAGCTTTCTTT. It translates to CASSRTGLNTEAFF.

The chain has TRBV6-5 and TRBJ1-6; 7 bases match TRBD1. The CDR3 sequence is 13 residues long. Trimming at V came to 4 bases and at J to 7 bases, leaving 1 base not matched to a gene. Germline CDR1 MNHEY, CDR2 SVGAGI. The DNA for the CDR3 is TGTGCCAGCAGTTCGGGACAGAATTCACCCCTCCACTTT. Translated: CASSSGQNSPLHF.

The CDR3 region has the DNA TGCGCCAGCAGGGCTTCCAGGGGGCTGAACACTGAAGCTTTCTTT. It codes for CASRASRGLNTEAFF. V gene TRBV10-1 combines with J gene TRBJ1-1; TRBD1 matches at 8 bases. The V gene end was trimmed by 6 bases and the J gene end by 0 bases; junction bases not matched to a gene: 6. The CDR3 is 15 amino acids. The germline gives CDR1 WNHNN, CDR2 SYGVQD (reference sequence).

This chain uses TRBV7-7 with TRBJ2-2, with D possibly TRBD2 on 5 matching bases. The germline V and J ends were trimmed by 5 bases and 1 base, with 8 bases remaining between them. The CDR3 extends over 14 amino acids. The germline gives CDR1 SSHAT, CDR2 FNYEAQ (reference sequence). The CDR3 sequence: CASSQAVNTGELFF. For the CDR3, the DNA is TGTGCCAGCAGCCAAGCGGTGAACACCGGGGAGCTGTTTTTT.

This chain uses TRBV2 with TRBJ2-2; no clear D gene. The CDR3 is 13 residues long. Trimming stripped 7 bases from V and 1 base from J, with 7 bases between. CDR1 SNHLY and CDR2 FYNNEI come from the germline V gene. In DNA form, the CDR3 reads TGTGCCAGCATGAATCTGAACACCGGGGAGCTGTTTTTT. Its translation: CASMNLNTGELFF.

CDR3 amino acids: CASSPDREYSNQPQHF. As DNA, the CDR3 is TGTGCCAGCAGCCCGGACAGGGAGTATAGCAATCAGCCCCAGCATTTT. The chain is built from TRBV28 and TRBJ1-5; 8 nucleotides align to TRBD1. Germline CDR1 reads MDHEN; CDR2 reads SYDVKM. Losses at the gene ends were 6 bases for V and 0 bases for J; bases not matched to a gene: 7. The CDR3 is 16 amino acids.

V usage is TRBV7-8 and J usage is TRBJ2-6; no clear D gene. Germline CDR1 is SGHVS and CDR2 is FQNEAQ. V lost 8 bases to trimming and J lost 4 bases, with 9 bases between them. The CDR3 covers 13 residues. The CDR3 nucleotides read TGTGCCAGCGGGCGAGCGGGGGCCAACGTCCTGACTTTC. It yields the protein CASGRAGANVLTF.

The chain employs TRBV12-3 or TRBV12-4 and TRBJ1-5, with D uncertain. The length of the CDR3 is 11 residues. The V and J ends lost 4 bases and 5 bases respectively, with 3 bases between them. CDR3 sequence (DNA): TGTGCCAGCAGTTCCTATCAGCCCCAGCATTTT. Encoded protein: CASSSYQPQHF.

V and J are TRBV7-8 and TRBJ2-7, with D maybe TRBD1 (5 bases). Germline CDR1 reads SGHVS; CDR2 reads FQNEAQ. The V gene lost 1 base and the J gene lost 4 bases, with 11 bases spanning the gap. The length of the CDR3 is 14 residues. The CDR3 DNA follows: TGTGCCAGCAGCTTAGTTCTGACAGAATACGAGCAGTACTTC. This translates into CASSLVLTEYEQYF.

The chain uses TRBV18 and TRBJ2-2; 7 bases agree with TRBD2. Trimming took 0 bases from V and 5 from J; bases not matched to a gene: 6. Germline lookup yields CDR1 KGHSH and CDR2 LQKENI. This CDR3 has 16 amino acids. The CDR3: CASSPPGGTMTGELFF. The CDR3 nucleotides are TGTGCCAGCTCACCACCGGGGGGGACTATGACCGGGGAGCTGTTTTTT.

This clone has a handful of counts. This chain joins TRBV5-5 and TRBJ2-7; 8 nucleotides agree with TRBD1. With 0 bases clipped from V and 3 bases from J, the junction kept 11 bases outside the gene matches. The CDR3 has 17 amino acids. Germline V gene lookup returns CDR1 SGHKS and CDR2 YYEKEE (reference sequence). The CDR3 here is CASSLVAGGSISYEQYF. In DNA, the CDR3 is TGTGCCAGCAGCTTGGTAGCAGGGGGCTCGATAAGCTACGAGCAGTACTTC.

V gene TRBV20-1 combines with J gene TRBJ2-7, with D unclear. The length of the CDR3 is 11 residues. V was pared by 3 bases and J by 3 bases, with 6 bases between. Germline values: CDR1 DFQATT, CDR2 SNEGSKA (reference sequence). The CDR3 sequence: CSASTLYEQYF. The DNA of the CDR3 is TGCAGTGCTAGTACCCTCTACGAGCAGTACTTC.